These 13 T cell receptor beta chains came from one sample sequenced in a study of blood T cell repertoires in COVID-19. The protocol was immunoSEQ multiplex PCR, while the TCRdb copy is restricted to in-frame clones and leaves out a portion. Of approximately 80,000 clones listed, around three quarters are singletons. Sequencing used peripheral blood. Receptors originate from a man aged 50-60 years with active or convalescent COVID-19.

The chain is built from TRBV4-3 and TRBJ1-2, with 7 bases aligning to TRBD1. The CDR3 is 14 amino acids. CDR1 LGHNA and CDR2 YSLEER come from the germline V gene. The V gene end was trimmed by 3 bases and the J gene end by 8 bases; junction bases not matched to a gene: 9. CDR3 residues: CASSHLTGRHGYTF. DNA for the CDR3: TGCGCCAGCAGCCATCTGACAGGGAGGCACGGCTACACCTTC.

The rearrangement uses TRBV7-8 and TRBJ1-4; TRBD1 matches at 9 bases. V shed 2 bases, J shed 0 bases, and the junction held 4 bases outside the gene matches. CDR3 size: 17 residues. The germline gives CDR1 SGHVS, CDR2 FQNEAQ. For the CDR3, the DNA is TGTGCCAGCAGCTTAACAGGGGGCCTATCAACTAATGAAAAACTGTTTTTT. This gives the protein CASSLTGGLSTNEKLFF.

The chain employs TRBV9 and TRBJ2-7; 7 bases align to TRBD1. Germline V gene data show CDR1 as SGDLS and CDR2 as YYNGEE. This CDR3 has 12 amino acids. V shed 3 bases, J shed 6 bases, and the junction held 3 bases outside the gene matches. CDR3 nucleotide sequence: TGTGCCAGCAGCGAGTGGACAGGCGAGCAGTACTTC. Translating it yields CASSEWTGEQYF.

The chain has TRBV5-1 and TRBJ2-7, with TRBD1 as a possible D gene (5 bases). Trimming left V 4 bases short and J 3 bases short, with 20 bases between. Germline CDR1 is SGHRS and CDR2 is YFSETQ. CDR3 length: 16 amino acids. CDR3 coding DNA: TGCGCCAGCAGCATTGAACCAGGGAATAAGGGCTACGAGCAGTACTTC. Protein product: CASSIEPGNKGYEQYF.

The chain links TRBV24-1 to TRBJ1-2; 9 bases line up with TRBD1. This CDR3 has 15 amino acids. The trim removed 4 bases at V and 1 base at J, leaving 3 bases unmatched. Germline lookup yields CDR1 KGHDR and CDR2 SFDVKD. CDR3 sequence reads: CATSDRTGVNYGYTF. The CDR3 DNA reads TGTGCCACCAGTGACCGGACAGGGGTTAACTATGGCTACACCTTC.

The J gene is TRBJ1-2, the V gene TRBV10-3; TRBD1 aligns across 7 bases. Trimming removed 5 bases from V and 2 bases from J; junction bases left unmatched: 11. Germline lookup yields CDR1 ENHRY and CDR2 SYGVKD. The CDR3 contains 16 residues. CDR3 protein: CAISFSGTEVNYGYTF. The CDR3, as DNA: TGTGCCATCAGTTTCTCCGGGACAGAGGTGAACTATGGCTACACCTTC.

Only a few counts were recorded for this clone. V gene TRBV6-6 combines with J gene TRBJ1-1; 7 bases match TRBD1. Germline loops: CDR1 MNHNY, CDR2 SVGAGI (reference sequence). The CDR3 spans 16 residues. J was trimmed by 3 bases and V by 7 bases; bases with no gene match: 14. In nucleotides, the CDR3 is TGTGCCAGCACGCCCCAGGGGGGTCGTAGGGACACTGAAGCTTTCTTT. As protein: CASTPQGGRRDTEAFF.

This chain joins TRBV27 and TRBJ2-7; a possible D gene is TRBD2 (7 bases). The CDR3 is made up of 15 amino acids. Germline assignment: CDR1 MNHEY and CDR2 SMNVEV (reference sequence). V lost 5 bases and J lost 0, with 14 bases in between. CDR3 region: CASSRAGANSYEQYF. For the CDR3, the DNA is TGTGCCAGCAGTCGGGCGGGGGCGAACTCCTACGAGCAGTACTTC.

This clone was observed once. The DNA of the CDR3 is TGTGCCAGCAGCCTGCGAGGGGGGGGCACAGATACGCAGTATTTT. It specifies CASSLRGGGTDTQYF. The V call is TRBV3-1 (or the pseudogene TRBV3-2), the J call TRBJ2-3; a weak D match, TRBD2 (7 bases). Germline lookup yields CDR1 LGHDT and CDR2 YNNKEL (reference sequence). The ends were cut back, 4 bases at V and 1 base at J, with 12 bases in the middle. There are 15 residues in the CDR3.

This chain joins TRBV2 and TRBJ2-7; possible D gene TRBD1, 6 bases. Trimming took 6 bases from V and 11 from J, leaving 17 bases between them. The length of the CDR3 is 12 residues. The germline V gene encodes CDR1 SNHLY and CDR2 FYNNEI. The CDR3 loop is CASSYIQGGKYF. CDR3 DNA sequence: TGTGCCAGCAGCTATATACAGGGTGGAAAGTACTTC.

This clone was found many times. The gene calls are TRBV7-2 and TRBJ1-2; TRBD1 matches 7 bases. V dropped 3 bases and J dropped 5; count of bases not matched to a gene: 9. This CDR3 region has 15 residues. Per germline, CDR1 SGHTA and CDR2 FQGNSA. The CDR3 sequence is CASSFVWQGEYGYTF. The CDR3 nucleotides read TGTGCCAGCAGCTTTGTGTGGCAGGGGGAATATGGCTACACCTTC.

This clone is a singleton in its sample. This rearrangement joins TRBV5-1 to TRBJ1-2; 7 positions match TRBD1. The CDR3 sequence is 15 residues long. V shed 0 bases, J shed 4 bases, and the junction held 6 bases outside the gene matches. The V gene's germline CDR1 is SGHRS and CDR2 YFSETQ. CDR3: CASSLGGTETYGYTF. The CDR3 region has the DNA TGCGCCAGCAGCTTGGGTGGGACAGAAACCTATGGCTACACCTTC.

The chain recombines TRBV5-4 with TRBJ2-6; D is ambiguous. The V end was cut by 7 bases, the J end by 0 bases, with 5 bases between. Germline V gene lookup returns CDR1 SGHNT and CDR2 YYREEE (reference sequence). The length of the CDR3 is 13 residues. The CDR3 spells CASADSGANVLTF. CDR3 nucleotides: TGTGCCAGCGCGGACTCTGGGGCCAACGTCCTGACTTTC.